The TCR beta chain under discussion was sequenced for a study of blood T cell repertoires in COVID-19. Study overall: COVID-19 samples collected from the United States, Italy and Spain covered acute and convalescent phases.

Ages ranged from about 18 to 100 years, with residence in about two dozen US areas. Participant-given clinical history determined each cohort assignment. In the original analysis: Estimation of nucleated cell counts relied on the amplification of reference gene primers. Some clones are missing from TCRdb's copy, which holds only in-frame ones; the method was immunoSEQ multiplex PCR. Clonal size and the V and J genes are those of that table, whereas D and trimming came from the DNA. The sample holds around 150,000 clones; around 80% are singletons and the top ten take approximately 13%. From germline, CDR1 is SGHTA and CDR2 FQGTGA. V dropped 2 bases and J dropped 0 bases, with 5 bases sitting between them. CDR3 length: 13 residues.

The receptor was isolated from a woman aged 60-75 years who had recovered from COVID-19. The chain links TRBV7-3 to TRBJ2-7; no definite D call. The specimen sequenced was PBMCs or T cells enriched from blood (not recorded which). The CDR3 here is CASSLASSYEQYF. In DNA form, the CDR3 reads TGTGCCAGCAGCTTAGCCAGCTCCTACGAGCAGTACTTC.